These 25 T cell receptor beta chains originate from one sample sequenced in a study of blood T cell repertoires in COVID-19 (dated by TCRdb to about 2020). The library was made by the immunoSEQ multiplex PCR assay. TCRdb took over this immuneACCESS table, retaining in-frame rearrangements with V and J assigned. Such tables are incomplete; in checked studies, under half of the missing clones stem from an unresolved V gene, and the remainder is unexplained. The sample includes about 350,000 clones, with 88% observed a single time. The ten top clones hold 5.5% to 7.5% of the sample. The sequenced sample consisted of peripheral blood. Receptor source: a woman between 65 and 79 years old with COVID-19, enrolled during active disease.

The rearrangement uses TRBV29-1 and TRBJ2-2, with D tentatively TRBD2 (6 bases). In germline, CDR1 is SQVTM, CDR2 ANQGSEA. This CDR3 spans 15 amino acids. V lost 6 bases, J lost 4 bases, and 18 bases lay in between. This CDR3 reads CSVPRGTVFTGELFF. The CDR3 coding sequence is TGCAGCGTCCCCCGGGGGACGGTCTTCACCGGGGAGCTGTTTTTT.

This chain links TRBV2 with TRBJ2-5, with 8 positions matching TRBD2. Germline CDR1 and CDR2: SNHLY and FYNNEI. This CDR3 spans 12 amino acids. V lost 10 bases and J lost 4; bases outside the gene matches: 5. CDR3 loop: CATGRGGETQYF. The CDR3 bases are TGTGCCACCGGGAGGGGAGGAGAGACCCAGTACTTC.

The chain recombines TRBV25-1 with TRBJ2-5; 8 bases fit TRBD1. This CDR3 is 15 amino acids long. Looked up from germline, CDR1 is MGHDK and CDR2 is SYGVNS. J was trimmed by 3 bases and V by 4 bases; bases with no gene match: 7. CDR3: CASSGGTDREETQYF. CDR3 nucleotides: TGTGCCAGCAGTGGGGGGACGGACAGGGAAGAGACCCAGTACTTC.

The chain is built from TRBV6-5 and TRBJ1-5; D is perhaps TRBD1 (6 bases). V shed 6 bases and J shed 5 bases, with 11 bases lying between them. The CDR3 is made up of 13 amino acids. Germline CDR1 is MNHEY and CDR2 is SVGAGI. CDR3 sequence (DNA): TGTGCCAGCAGACAGGGTTCGGATCAGCCCCAGCATTTT. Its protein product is CASRQGSDQPQHF.

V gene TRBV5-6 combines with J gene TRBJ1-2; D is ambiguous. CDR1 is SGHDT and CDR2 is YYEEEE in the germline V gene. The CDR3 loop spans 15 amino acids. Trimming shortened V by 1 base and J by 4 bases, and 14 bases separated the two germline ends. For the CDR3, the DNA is TGTGCCAGCAGCTTGTTGGCTGGTGGCGGCTATGGCTACACCTTC. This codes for CASSLLAGGGYGYTF.

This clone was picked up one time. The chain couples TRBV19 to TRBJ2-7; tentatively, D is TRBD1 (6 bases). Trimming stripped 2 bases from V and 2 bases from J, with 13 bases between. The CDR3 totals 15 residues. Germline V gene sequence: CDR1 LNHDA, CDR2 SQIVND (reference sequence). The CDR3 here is CASSITDRNPYEQYF. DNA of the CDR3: TGTGCCAGTAGTATAACCGACAGGAACCCCTACGAGCAGTACTTC.

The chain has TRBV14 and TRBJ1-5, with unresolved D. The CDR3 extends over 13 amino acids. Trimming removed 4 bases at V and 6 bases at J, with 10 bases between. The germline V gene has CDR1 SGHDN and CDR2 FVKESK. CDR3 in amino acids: CASSPAGGQPQHF. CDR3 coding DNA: TGTGCCAGCAGCCCCGCAGGAGGTCAGCCCCAGCATTTT.

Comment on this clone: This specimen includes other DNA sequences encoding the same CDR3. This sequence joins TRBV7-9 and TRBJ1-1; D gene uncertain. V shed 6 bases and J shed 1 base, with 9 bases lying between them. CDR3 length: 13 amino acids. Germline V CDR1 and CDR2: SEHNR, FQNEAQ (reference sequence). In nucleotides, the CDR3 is TGTGCCAGCAGGTCTACCGGGAACACTGAAGCTTTCTTT. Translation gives CASRSTGNTEAFF.

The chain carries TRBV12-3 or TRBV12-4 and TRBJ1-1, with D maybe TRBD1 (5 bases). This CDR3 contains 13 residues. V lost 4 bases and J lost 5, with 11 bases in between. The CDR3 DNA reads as TGTGCCAGCAGTTCGTTCCAGGGAACTGAAGCTTTCTTT. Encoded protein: CASSSFQGTEAFF.

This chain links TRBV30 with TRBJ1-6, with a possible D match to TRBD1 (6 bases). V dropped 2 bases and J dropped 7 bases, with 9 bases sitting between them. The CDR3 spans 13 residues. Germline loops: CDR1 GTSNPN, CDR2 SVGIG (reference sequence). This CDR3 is CAWSRQGNSPLHF. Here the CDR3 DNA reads TGTGCCTGGAGTAGGCAGGGGAATTCACCCCTCCACTTT.

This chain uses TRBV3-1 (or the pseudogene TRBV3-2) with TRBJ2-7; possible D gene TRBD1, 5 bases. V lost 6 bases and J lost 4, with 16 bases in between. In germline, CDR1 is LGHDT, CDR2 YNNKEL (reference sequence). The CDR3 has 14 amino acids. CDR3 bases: TGTGCCAGCAGTTTTTCCATGACAGATTACGAGCAGTACTTC. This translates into CASSFSMTDYEQYF.

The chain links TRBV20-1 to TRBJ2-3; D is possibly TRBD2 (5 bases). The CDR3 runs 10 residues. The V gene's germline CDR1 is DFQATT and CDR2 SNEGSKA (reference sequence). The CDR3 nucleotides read TGCACCTTGGGAGTAGATACGCAGTATTTT. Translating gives CTLGVDTQYF.

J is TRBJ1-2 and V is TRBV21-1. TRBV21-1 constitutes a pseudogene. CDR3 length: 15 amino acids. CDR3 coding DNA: TGTGCCAGCAGCAAAGTGGATCGGGAGGGGTATGGCTACACCTTC. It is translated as CASSKVDREGYGYTF.

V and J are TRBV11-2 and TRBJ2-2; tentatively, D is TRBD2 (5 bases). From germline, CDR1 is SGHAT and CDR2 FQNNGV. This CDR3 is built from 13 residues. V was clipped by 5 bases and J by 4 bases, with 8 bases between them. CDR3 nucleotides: TGTGCCAGCAGCCCACTAGTCACCGGGGAGCTGTTTTTT. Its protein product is CASSPLVTGELFF.

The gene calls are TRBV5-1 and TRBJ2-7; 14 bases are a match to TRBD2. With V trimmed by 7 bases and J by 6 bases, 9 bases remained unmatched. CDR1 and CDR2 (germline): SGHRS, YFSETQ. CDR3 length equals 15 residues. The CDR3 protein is CASRSRLAGGPEQYF. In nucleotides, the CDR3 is TGCGCCAGCCGAAGCAGACTAGCGGGGGGGCCCGAGCAGTACTTC.

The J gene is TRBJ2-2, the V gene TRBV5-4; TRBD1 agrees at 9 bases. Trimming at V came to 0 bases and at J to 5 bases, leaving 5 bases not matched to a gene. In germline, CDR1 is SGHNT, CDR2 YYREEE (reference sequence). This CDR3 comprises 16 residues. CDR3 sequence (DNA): TGTGCCAGCAGCTTGGGGGGGACAGGGAGGACCGGGGAGCTGTTTTTT. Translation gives CASSLGGTGRTGELFF. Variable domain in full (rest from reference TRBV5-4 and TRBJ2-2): ETGVTQSPTHLIKTRGQQVTLRCSSQSGHNTVSWYQQALGQGPQFIFQYYREEENGRGNFPPRFSGLQFPNYSSELNVNALELDDSALYLCASSLGGTGRTGELFFGEGSRLTVL.

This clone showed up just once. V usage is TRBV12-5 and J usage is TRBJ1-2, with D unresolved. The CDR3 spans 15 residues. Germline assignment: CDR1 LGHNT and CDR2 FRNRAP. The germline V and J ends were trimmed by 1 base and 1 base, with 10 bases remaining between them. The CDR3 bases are TGTGCTAGTGGTTTGGGCCTCCGAGGTAACTATGGCTACACCTTC. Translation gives CASGLGLRGNYGYTF.

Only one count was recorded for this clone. The CDR3 nucleotides are TGTGCCAGCAGCTCAACCGGGACAAGATATGGCTACACCTTC. Residues: CASSSTGTRYGYTF. This chain joins TRBV7-9 and TRBJ1-2, with a possible D match to TRBD1 (6 bases). The V gene lost 4 bases and the J gene lost 5 bases, with 14 bases spanning the gap. Germline V CDR1 and CDR2: SEHNR, FQNEAQ (reference sequence). The CDR3 covers 14 residues.

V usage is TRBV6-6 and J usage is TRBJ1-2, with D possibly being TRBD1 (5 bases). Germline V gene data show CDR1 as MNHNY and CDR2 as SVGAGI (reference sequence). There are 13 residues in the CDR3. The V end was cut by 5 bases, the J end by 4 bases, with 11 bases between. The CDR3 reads CASSARGSYGYTF. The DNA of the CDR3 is TGTGCCAGCAGTGCTCGGGGGTCCTATGGCTACACCTTC.

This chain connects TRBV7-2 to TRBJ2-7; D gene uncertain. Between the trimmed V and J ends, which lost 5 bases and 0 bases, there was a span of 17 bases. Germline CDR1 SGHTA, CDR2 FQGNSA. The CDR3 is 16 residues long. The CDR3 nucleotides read TGTGCCAGCAGCCCCTTTTCCCCAAGGAGCTCCTACGAGCAGTACTTC. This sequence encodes CASSPFSPRSSYEQYF.

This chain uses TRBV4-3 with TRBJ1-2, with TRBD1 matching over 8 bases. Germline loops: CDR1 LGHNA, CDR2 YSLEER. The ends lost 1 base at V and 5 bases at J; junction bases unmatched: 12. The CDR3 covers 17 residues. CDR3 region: CASSQAPRQGQLYGYTF. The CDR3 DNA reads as TGCGCCAGCAGCCAAGCTCCGAGACAGGGGCAATTGTATGGCTACACCTTC.

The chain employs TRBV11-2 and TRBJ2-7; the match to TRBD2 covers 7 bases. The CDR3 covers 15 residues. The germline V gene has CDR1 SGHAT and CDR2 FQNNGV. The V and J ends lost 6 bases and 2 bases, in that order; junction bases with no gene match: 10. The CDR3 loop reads CASRRASSGPYEQYF. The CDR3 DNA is TGTGCCAGCAGGCGTGCTTCTAGCGGACCCTACGAGCAGTACTTC.

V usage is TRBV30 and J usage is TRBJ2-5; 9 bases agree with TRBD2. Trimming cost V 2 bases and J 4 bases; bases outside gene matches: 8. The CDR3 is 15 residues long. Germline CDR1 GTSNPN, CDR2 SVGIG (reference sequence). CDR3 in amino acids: CAWSSTSGGRETQYF. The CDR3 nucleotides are TGTGCCTGGAGTTCGACTAGCGGTGGGAGAGAGACCCAGTACTTC.

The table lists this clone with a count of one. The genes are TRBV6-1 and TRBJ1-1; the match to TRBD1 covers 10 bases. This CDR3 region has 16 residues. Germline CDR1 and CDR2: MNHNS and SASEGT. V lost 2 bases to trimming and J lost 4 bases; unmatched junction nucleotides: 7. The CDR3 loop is CASSELTGGVSTEAFF. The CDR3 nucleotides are TGTGCCAGCAGTGAACTGACAGGGGGCGTTTCCACTGAAGCTTTCTTT.

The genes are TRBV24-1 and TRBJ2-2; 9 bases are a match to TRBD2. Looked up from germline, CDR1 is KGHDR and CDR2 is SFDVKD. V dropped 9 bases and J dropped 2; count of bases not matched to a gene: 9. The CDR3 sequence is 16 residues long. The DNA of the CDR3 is TGTGCCACCTACCTGCTAGCGGGAACTAACACCGGGGAGCTGTTTTTT. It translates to CATYLLAGTNTGELFF.